This T cell receptor (beta chain) was recorded in a study of T cells in Graves' hyperthyroidism and ophthalmopathy. Authors of the study amplified TCR beta CDR3 regions from RNA transcripts. HTBI primers drove first-round RT-PCR of the TCR CDR3. TCRdb itself ran the multiplex PCR reads through MiXCR, one entry per CDR3 protein. This sample yields fewer than 850,000 distinct CDR3 sequences, of which 15% to 20% are seen a single time; around 16% belongs to the top ten. This clonotype occurred a few times. The sequence was obtained from a man in his fifties or sixties with Graves' hyperthyroidism. The specimen sequenced was blood.

The CDR3 loop is CSASSTDTQYF. CDR3 sequence (DNA): TGCAGTGCTAGTAGCACAGATACGCAGTATTTT. This sequence joins TRBV20-1 and TRBJ2-3; D call uncertain. This CDR3 is 11 amino acids long. Trimming removed 3 bases from V and 0 bases from J, with 1 base in between. Germline V gives CDR1 DFQATT, CDR2 SNEGSKA (reference sequence).